The TCR beta chain under discussion was sequenced for a study of blood T cell repertoires in COVID-19. Across the whole study: Collection of acute and convalescent COVID-19 samples took place in the United States, Italy and Spain.

The authors' processing: By means of reference gene primer amplification, nucleated cell counts were estimated. Assay used: immunoSEQ multiplex PCR; TCRdb lists only in-frame clones, some missing. That table gives V, J and clone size, and the DNA gave D and trimming. In the table there are 430,000 or so clones, approximately 90% of which are singletons. Germline V lookup: CDR1 MNHEY, CDR2 SVGAGI. CDR3 length: 15 amino acids. V lost 6 bases, J lost 4 bases, and 5 bases stayed unmatched. Seattle's enrolled individuals joined amid active infection and were then monitored longitudinally. The V gene is TRBV6-5, the J gene TRBJ1-6; 8 nucleotides agree with TRBD1. Sequenced: peripheral blood. This receptor was taken from a man aged 18 to 30 with COVID-19, enrolled during active disease. The CDR3 loop is CASRERTGYNSPLHF. The DNA for the CDR3 is TGTGCCAGCAGGGAGCGGACAGGGTATAATTCACCCCTCCACTTT.